This T cell receptor (beta chain) is from a study of T cells after yellow fever vaccination. The study's findings and limits: Peaking on day 5 versus 15, the secondary response was faster but weaker. After the booster, roughly 96% of CD4 and about nine tenths of CD8 primary-response clones were re-detected. Abundant clonotypes from the bulk population could contaminate FACS-sorted repertoires.

This clonotype was seen a single time. What it recognizes is unknown. This CDR3 contains 15 residues. Germline V gene sequence: CDR1 DFQATT, CDR2 SNEGSKA (reference sequence). Trimming pared 3 bases from V and 0 bases from J, leaving 12 bases between. Production of TCR cDNA was by 5'RACE template switching, which also added a universal primer site and UMIs. In TCRdb, the 5' RACE reads were re-called with MiXCR into one record per CDR3 protein. The sample holds roughly 260,000 distinct CDR3 sequences, 13% seen once. Material: CD4+ T cells sorted from PBMCs, obtained 45 days after the yellow fever booster vaccination. This sequence joins TRBV20-1 and TRBJ2-1; the D is unclear. This receptor was identified in a man under 40 who received the YFV17D yellow fever vaccine. The CDR3 nucleotides read TGCAGTGCTAGCTCTGGCGTTAGCTCCTACAATGAGCAGTTCTTC. Translating it yields CSASSGVSSYNEQFF.